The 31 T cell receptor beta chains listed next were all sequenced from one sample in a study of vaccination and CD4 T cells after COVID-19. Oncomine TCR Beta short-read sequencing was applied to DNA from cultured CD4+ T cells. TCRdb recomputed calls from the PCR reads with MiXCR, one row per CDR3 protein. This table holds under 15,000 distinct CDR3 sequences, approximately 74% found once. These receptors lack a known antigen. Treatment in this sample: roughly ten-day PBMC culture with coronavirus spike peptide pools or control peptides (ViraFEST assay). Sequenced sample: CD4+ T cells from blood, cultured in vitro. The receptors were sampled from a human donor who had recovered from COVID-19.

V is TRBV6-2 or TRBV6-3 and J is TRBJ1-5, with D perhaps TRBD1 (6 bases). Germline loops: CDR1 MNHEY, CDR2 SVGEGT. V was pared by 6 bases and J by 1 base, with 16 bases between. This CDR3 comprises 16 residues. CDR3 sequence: CASRMTGAGSNQPQHF. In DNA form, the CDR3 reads TGTGCCAGCAGGATGACGGGGGCAGGCAGCAATCAGCCCCAGCATTTT.

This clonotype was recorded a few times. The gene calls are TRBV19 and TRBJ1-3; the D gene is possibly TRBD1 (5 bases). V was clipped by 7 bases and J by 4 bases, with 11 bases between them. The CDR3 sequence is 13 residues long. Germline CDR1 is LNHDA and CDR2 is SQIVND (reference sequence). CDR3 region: CASTYGAGNTIYF. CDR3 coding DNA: TGTGCCAGTACTTACGGGGCAGGAAACACCATATATTTT.

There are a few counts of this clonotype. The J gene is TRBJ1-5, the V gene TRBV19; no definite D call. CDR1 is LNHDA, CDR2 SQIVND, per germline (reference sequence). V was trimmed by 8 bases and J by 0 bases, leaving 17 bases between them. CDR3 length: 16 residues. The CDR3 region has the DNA TGTGCCAGTGACACCGTTGCCGCCTTTAGCAATCAGCCCCAGCATTTT. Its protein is CASDTVAAFSNQPQHF. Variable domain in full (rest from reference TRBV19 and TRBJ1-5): DGGITQSPKYLFRKEGQNVTLSCEQNLNHDAMYWYRQDPGQGLRLIYYSQIVNDFQKGDIAEGYSVSREKKESFPLTVTSAQKNPTAFYLCASDTVAAFSNQPQHFGDGTRLSIL.

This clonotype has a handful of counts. The CDR3 DNA follows: TGCAGTGCTAAGGCAGGGAGGATGAACACTGAAGCTTTCTTT. Protein: CSAKAGRMNTEAFF. The chain couples TRBV20-1 to TRBJ1-1; a weak D match, TRBD1 (5 bases). There are 14 residues in the CDR3. Germline V gives CDR1 DFQATT, CDR2 SNEGSKA (reference sequence). V was trimmed by 4 bases and J by 0 bases, leaving 12 bases between them.

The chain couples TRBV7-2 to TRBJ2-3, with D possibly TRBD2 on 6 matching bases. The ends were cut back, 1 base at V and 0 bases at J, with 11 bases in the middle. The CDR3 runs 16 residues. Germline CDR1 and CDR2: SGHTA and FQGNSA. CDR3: CASSLVSGVSTDTQYF. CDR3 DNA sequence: TGTGCCAGCAGCTTAGTTTCGGGAGTTAGCACAGATACGCAGTATTTT.

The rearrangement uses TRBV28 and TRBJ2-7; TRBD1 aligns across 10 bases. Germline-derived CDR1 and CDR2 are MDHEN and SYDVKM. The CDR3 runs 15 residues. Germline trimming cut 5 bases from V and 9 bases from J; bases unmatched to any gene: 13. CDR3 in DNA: TGTGCCAGCAGTACCCTTGGGACAGGGGATGGAAGGCAGTACTTC. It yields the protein CASSTLGTGDGRQYF.

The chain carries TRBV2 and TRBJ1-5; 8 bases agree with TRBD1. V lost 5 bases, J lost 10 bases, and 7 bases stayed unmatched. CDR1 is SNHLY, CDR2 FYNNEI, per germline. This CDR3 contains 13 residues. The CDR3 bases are TGTGCCAGCAGTTGGACAGGGACTGAACCCCAGCATTTT. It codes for CASSWTGTEPQHF.

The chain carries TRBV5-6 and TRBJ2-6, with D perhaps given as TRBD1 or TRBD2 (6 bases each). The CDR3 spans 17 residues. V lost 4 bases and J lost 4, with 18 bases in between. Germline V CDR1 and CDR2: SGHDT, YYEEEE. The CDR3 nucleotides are TGTGCCAGCAGCCCCCGCTACGGGGGCGTAGGGGCCAACGTCCTGACTTTC. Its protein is CASSPRYGGVGANVLTF. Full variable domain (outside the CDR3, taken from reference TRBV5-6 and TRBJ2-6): DAGVTQSPTHLIKTRGQQVTLRCSPKSGHDTVSWYQQALGQGPQFIFQYYEEEERQRGNFPDRFSGHQFPNYSSELNVNALLLGDSALYLCASSPRYGGVGANVLTFGAGSRLTVL.

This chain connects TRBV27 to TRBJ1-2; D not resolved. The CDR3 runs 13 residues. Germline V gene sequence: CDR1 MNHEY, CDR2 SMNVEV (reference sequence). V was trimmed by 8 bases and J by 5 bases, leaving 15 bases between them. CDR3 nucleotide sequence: TGTGCCAGCCCCCACGAGTCGGGTTATGGCTACACCTTC. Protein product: CASPHESGYGYTF.

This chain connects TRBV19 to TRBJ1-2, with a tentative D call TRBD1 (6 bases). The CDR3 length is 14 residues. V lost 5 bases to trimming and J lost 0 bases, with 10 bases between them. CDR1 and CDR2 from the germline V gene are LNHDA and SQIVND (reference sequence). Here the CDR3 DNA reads TGTGCCAGTAGTGACGGACAGACTAACTATGGCTACACCTTC. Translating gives CASSDGQTNYGYTF.

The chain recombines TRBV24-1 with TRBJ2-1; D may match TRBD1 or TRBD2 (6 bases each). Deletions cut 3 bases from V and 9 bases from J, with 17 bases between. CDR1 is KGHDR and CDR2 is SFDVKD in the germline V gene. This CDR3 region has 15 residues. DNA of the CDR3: TGTGCCACCAGTGATCTAGTGGAGGGGGGTACTGAGCAGTTCTTC. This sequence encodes CATSDLVEGGTEQFF.

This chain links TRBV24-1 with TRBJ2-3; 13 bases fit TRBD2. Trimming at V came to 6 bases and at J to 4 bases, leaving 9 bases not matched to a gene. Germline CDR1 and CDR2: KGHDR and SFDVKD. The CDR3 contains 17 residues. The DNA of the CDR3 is TGTGCCACCAGTAACCCACTTGGACTAGCGGGAGCAGATACGCAGTATTTT. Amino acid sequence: CATSNPLGLAGADTQYF.

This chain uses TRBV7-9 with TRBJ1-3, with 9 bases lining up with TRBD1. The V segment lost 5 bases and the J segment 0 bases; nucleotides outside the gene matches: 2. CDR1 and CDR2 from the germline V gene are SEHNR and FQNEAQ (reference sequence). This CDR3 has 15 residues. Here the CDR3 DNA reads TGTGCCAGCAGCGACAGGGGGACCTCTGGAAACACCATATATTTT. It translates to CASSDRGTSGNTIYF.

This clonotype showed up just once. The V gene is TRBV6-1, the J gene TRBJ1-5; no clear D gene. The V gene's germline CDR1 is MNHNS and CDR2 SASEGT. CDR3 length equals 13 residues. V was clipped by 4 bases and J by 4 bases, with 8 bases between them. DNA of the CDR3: TGTGCCAGCAGTGTAGGGCCAAATCAGCCCCAGCATTTT. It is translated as CASSVGPNQPQHF.

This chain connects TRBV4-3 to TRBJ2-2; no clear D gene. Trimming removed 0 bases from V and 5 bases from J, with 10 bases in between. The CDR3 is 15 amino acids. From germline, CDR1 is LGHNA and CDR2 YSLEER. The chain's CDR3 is CASSQDRSRTGELFF. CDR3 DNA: TGCGCCAGCAGCCAAGACAGGTCACGGACCGGGGAGCTGTTTTTT.

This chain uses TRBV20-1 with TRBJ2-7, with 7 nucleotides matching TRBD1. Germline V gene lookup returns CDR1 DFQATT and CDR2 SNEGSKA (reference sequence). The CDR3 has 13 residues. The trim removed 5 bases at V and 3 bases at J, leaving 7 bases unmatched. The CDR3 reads CSAPTGTDYEQYF. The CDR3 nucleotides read TGCAGTGCTCCGACCGGGACAGACTACGAGCAGTACTTC.

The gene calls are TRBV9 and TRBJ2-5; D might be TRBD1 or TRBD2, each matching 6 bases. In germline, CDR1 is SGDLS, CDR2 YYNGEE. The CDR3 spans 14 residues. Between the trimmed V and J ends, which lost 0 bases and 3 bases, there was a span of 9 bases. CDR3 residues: CASSVGGDKETQYF. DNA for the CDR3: TGTGCCAGCAGCGTAGGCGGGGACAAAGAGACCCAGTACTTC.

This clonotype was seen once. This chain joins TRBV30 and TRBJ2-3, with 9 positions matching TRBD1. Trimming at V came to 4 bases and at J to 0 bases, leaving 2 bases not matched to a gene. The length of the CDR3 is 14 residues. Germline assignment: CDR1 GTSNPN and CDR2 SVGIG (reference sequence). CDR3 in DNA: TGTGCCTGGACCGGGACAGGGAGCACAGATACGCAGTATTTT. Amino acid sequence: CAWTGTGSTDTQYF.

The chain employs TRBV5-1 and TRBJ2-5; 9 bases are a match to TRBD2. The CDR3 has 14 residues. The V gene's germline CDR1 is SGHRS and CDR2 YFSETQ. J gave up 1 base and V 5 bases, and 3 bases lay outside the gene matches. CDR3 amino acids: CASRQTSGQETQYF. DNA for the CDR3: TGCGCCAGCAGACAGACTAGCGGCCAAGAGACCCAGTACTTC.

The DNA of the CDR3 is TGTGCCAGCAGGACAGGGGGATTCTACGAGCAGTACTTC. Translating it yields CASRTGGFYEQYF. The chain combines TRBV27 with TRBJ2-7; 9 positions agree with TRBD1. Trimming took 6 bases from V and 3 from J; bases not matched to a gene: 3. Per the germline V gene, CDR1 is MNHEY and CDR2 is SMNVEV (reference sequence). The CDR3 runs 13 residues.

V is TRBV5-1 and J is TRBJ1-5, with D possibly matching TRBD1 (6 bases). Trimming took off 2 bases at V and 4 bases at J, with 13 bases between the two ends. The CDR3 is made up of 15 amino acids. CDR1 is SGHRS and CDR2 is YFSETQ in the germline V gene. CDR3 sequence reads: CASSLGTGFNQPQHF. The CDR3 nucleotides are TGCGCCAGCAGCTTAGGTACAGGGTTTAATCAGCCCCAGCATTTT.

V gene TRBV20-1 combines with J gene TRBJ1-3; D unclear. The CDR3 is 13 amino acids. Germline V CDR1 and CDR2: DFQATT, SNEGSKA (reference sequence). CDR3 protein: CGTRRLSGNTIYF. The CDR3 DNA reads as TGCGGAACTCGACGGCTCTCTGGAAACACCATATATTTT.

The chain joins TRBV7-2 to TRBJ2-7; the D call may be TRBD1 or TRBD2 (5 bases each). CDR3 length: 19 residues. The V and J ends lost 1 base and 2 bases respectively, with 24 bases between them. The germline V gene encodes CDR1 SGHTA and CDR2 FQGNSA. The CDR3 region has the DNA TGTGCCAGCAGCTTAGGGGGCTCTAGCAGGGACCCGGACGCCTACGAGCAGTACTTC. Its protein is CASSLGGSSRDPDAYEQYF.

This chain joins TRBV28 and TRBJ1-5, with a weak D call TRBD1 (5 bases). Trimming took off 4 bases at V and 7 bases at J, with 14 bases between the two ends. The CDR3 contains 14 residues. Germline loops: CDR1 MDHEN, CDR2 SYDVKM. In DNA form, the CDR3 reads TGTGCCAGCAGTTCCCCCTCGAAGGGGCAGCCCCAGCATTTT. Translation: CASSSPSKGQPQHF.

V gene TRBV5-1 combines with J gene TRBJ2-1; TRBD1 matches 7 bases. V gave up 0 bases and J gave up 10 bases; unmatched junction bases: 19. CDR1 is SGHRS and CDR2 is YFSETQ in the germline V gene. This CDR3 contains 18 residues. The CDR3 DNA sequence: TGCGCCAGCAGCTTGGGACAGGGAGTTTGGCTAACAATGAGCGAGCAGTTCTTC. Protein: CASSLGQGVWLTMSEQFF. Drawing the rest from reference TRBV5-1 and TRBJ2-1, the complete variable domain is KAGVTQTPRYLIKTRGQQVTLSCSPISGHRSVSWYQQTPGQGLQFLFEYFSETQRNKGNFPGRFSGRQFSNSRSEMNVSTLELGDSALYLCASSLGQGVWLTMSEQFFGPGTRLTVL.

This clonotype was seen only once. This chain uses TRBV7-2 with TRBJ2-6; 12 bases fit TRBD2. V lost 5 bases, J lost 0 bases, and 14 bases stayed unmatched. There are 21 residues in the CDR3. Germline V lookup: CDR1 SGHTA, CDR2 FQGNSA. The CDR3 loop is CASSLSRTSGISSSGANVLTF. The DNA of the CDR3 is TGTGCCAGCAGCCTTAGCCGGACTAGCGGGATCTCTAGCTCTGGGGCCAACGTCCTGACTTTC.

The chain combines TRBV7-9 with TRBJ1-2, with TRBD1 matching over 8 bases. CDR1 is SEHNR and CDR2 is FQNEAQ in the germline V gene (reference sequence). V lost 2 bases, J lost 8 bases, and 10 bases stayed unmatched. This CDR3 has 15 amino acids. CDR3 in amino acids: CASSLSGGTGHGYTF. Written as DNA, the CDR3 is TGTGCCAGCAGCTTATCTGGGGGGACAGGTCACGGCTACACCTTC.

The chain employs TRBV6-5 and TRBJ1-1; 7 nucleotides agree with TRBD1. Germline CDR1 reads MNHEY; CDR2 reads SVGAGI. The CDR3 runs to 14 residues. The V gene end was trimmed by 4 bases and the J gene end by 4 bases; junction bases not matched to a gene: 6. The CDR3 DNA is TGTGCCAGCAGTTCCAGGGGGAGGGCCACTGAAGCTTTCTTT. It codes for CASSSRGRATEAFF.

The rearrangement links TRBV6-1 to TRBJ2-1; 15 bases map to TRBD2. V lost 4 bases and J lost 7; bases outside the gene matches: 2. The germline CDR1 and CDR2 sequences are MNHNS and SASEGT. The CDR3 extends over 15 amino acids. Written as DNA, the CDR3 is TGTGCCAGCAGTGCTGGGACTAGCGGGAGGAATGAGCAGTTCTTC. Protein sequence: CASSAGTSGRNEQFF.

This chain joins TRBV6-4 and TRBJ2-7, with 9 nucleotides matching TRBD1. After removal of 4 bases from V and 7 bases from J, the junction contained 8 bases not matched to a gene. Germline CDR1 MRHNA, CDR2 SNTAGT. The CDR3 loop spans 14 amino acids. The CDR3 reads CASSAGTGRGEQYF. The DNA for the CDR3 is TGTGCCAGCAGTGCCGGGACAGGGAGAGGTGAGCAGTACTTC.

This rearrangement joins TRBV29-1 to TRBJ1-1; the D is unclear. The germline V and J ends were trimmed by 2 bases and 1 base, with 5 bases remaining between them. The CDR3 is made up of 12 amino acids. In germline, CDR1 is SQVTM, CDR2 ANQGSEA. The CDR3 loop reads CSVELRNTEAFF. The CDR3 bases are TGCAGCGTTGAATTAAGGAACACTGAAGCTTTCTTT.